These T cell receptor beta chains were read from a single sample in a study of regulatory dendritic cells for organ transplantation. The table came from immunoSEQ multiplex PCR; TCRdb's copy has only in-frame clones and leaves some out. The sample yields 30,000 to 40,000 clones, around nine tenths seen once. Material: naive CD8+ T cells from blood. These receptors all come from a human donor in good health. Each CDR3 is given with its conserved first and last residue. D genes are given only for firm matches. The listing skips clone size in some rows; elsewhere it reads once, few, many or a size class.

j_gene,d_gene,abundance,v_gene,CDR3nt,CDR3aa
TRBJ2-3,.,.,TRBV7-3,TGTGCCAGCAGCTTAAGTCCGGGACACACAGATACGCAGTATTTT,CASSLSPGHTDTQYF
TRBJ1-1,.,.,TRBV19,TGTGCCAGTCAGTGGGGGTCAGGGGCCACTGAAGCTTTCTTT,CASQWGSGATEAFF
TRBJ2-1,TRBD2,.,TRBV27,TGTGCCAGCAGCTCTACTAGCGGGGTATACAATGAGCAGTTCTTC,CASSSTSGVYNEQFF
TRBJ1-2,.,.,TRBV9,TGTGCCAGCAGCGACCGGCAAGGCTACACCTTC,CASSDRQGYTF
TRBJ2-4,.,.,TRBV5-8,TGTGCCAGCAGCCGACAGGTCGGGAAAAACATTCAGTACTTC,CASSRQVGKNIQYF
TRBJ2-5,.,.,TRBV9,TGTGCCAGCAGCGTAGAAGGGAGGTTCGTGGAGACCCAGTACTTC,CASSVEGRFVETQYF
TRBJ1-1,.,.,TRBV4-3,TGCGCCAGCAGCCAAGAAGGATTCGGGGCGGAAAACACTGAAGCTTTCTTT,CASSQEGFGAENTEAFF
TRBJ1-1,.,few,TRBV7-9,TGTGCCAGCAGCTTCGGGAACACTGAAGCTTTCTTT,CASSFGNTEAFF
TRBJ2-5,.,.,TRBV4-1,TGCGCCAGCAGCCAAGATCCGGAGGAGACCCAGTACTTC,CASSQDPEETQYF
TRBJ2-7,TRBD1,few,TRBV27,TGTGCCAGCAGTCCCGGACAGGGAATTGGCGAGCAGTACTTC,CASSPGQGIGEQYF
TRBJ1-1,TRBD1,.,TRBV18,TGTGCCAGCTCACCTTCGGACAGGGATGAAGCTTTCTTT,CASSPSDRDEAFF
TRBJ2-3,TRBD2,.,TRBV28,TGTGCCAGCAGTTTACAGCTGAGCCGGGGGGGCCCGCGAGATACGCAGTATTTT,CASSLQLSRGGPRDTQYF
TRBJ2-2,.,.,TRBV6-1,TGTGCCAGCCCCCTGAGCCCCGGGGGCACCGGGGAGCTGTTTTTT,CASPLSPGGTGELFF
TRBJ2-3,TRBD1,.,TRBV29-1,TGCAGCGTTGCGACGACCAGGGGGCGCGGGGATACGCAGTATTTT,CSVATTRGRGDTQYF
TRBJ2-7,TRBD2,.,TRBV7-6,TGTGCCAGCAGCTTAGCCACCGGGACTAGCGTATACGAGCAGTACTTC,CASSLATGTSVYEQYF
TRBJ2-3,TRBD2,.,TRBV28,TGTGCCAGCAGTTTATACGCGGGAGCATATGGCACAGATACGCAGTATTTT,CASSLYAGAYGTDTQYF